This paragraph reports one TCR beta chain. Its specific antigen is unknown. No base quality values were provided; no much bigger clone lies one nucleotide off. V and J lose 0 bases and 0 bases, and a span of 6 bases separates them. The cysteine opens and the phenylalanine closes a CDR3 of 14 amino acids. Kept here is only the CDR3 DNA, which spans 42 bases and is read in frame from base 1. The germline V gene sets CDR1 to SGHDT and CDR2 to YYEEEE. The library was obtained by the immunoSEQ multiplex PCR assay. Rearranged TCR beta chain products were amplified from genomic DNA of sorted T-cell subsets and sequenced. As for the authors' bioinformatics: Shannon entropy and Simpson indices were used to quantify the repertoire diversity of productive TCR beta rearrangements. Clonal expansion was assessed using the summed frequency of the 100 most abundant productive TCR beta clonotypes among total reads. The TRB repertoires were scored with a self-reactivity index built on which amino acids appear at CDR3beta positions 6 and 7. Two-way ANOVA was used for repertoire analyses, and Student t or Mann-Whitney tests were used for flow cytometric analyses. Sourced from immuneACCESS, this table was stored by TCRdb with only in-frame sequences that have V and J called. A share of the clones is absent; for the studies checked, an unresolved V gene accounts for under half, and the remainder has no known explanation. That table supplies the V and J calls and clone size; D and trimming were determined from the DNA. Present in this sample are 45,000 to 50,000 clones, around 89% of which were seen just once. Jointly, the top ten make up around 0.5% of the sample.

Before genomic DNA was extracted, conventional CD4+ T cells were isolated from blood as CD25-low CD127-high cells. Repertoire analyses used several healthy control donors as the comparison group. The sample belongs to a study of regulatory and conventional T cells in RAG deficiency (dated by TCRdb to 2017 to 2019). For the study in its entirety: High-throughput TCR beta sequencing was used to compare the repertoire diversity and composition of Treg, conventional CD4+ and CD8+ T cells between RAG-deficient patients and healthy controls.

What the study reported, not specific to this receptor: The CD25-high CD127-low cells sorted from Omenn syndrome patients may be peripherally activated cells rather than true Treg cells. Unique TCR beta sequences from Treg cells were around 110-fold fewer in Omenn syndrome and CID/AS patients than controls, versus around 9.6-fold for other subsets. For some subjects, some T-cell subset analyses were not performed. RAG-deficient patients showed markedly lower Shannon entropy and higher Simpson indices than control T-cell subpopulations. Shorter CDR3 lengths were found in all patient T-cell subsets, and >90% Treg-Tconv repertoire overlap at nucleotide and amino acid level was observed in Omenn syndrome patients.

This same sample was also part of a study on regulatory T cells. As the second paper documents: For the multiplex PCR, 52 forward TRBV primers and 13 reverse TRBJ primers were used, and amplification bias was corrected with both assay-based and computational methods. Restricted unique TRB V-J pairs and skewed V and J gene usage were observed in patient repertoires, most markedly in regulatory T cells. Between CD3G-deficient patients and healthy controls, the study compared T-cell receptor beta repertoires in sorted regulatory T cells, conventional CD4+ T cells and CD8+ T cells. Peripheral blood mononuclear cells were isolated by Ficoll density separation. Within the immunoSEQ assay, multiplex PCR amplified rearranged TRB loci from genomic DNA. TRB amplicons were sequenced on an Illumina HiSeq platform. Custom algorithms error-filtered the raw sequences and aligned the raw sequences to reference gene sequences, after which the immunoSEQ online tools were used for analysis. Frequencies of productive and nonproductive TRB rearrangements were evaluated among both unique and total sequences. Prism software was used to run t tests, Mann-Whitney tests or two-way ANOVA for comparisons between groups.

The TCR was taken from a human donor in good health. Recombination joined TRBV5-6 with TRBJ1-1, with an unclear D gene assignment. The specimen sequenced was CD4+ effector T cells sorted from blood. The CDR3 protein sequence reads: CASSLAILNTEAFF. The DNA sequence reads TGTGCCAGCAGCTTGGCCATACTGAACACTGAAGCTTTCTTT.